The text below deals with one T cell receptor beta chain. Its antigen remains unidentified. The sample belongs to a study of T cells in Graves' hyperthyroidism and ophthalmopathy. Findings of the study overall: In validation, the model predicted ophthalmopathy. These predictions came a median about 6.5 months before onset. Clonotypes that were expanded in thyroid above 0.001 mostly appeared in blood too.

Regions amplified from RNA transcripts were the TCR beta CDR3 regions. During a first-round RT-PCR of the TCR CDR3, the HTBI primer set was used. TCRdb fed the multiplex PCR reads into MiXCR, producing one record per CDR3 protein. Among under 400,000 distinct CDR3 sequences listed, roughly 18% were seen once. The diagnoses drew upon clinical symptoms, serum thyroxine and TRAb, thyroid ultrasound and orbital computed tomography. PBMCs were sourced from more than 9 ml fresh peripheral blood. This sequence was found in a woman in her thirties or forties with Graves' ophthalmopathy. Sequencing input: blood.

Here the CDR3 DNA reads TGTGCCAGCGCCCCCAACACTGAAGCTTTCTTT. Its translation: CASAPNTEAFF. The J gene is TRBJ1-1, the V gene TRBV6-1; D unresolved. Germline V lookup: CDR1 MNHNS, CDR2 SASEGT. The CDR3 runs 11 residues. V gave up 8 bases and J gave up 2 bases, with 6 bases separating them.